This T cell receptor (beta chain) was recorded in a study of cytomegalovirus exposure and HLA in healthy donors. Study observations and caveats: Indistinguishability led to the exclusion of some V segments, TRBV6-2 and TRBV6-3 included. In a later analysis, a missense DCLRE1C variant was linked to TCR beta V- and J-gene trimming. There were reportedly fewer N-insertions in an Asian-associated ancestry cluster than the approximately 630-donor mean, in a later analysis.

The germline CDR1 and CDR2 sequences are SQVTM and ANQGSEA. The germline V and J ends were trimmed by 3 bases and 1 base, with 18 bases remaining between them. The CDR3 is 16 residues long. The PCR made use of 60 Vbeta and 13 Jbeta primers. Clones were read by immunoSEQ multiplex PCR, and TCRdb kept only the in-frame ones, dropping some. Of about 140,000 clones detected, 82% appear once; the ten largest clones hold more than 2.5%. To note about this clone: Its antigen remains unidentified.

This chain uses TRBV29-1 with TRBJ1-2; TRBD1 is a possible D gene (6 bases). The sequence was collected from a man in his late teens or twenties in good health and CMV-seropositive. The source material was PBMCs. The CDR3 DNA reads TGCAGCGTTGACTTCTCTGCGGGGGGCGATAACTATGGCTACACCTTC. Encoded protein: CSVDFSAGGDNYGYTF.